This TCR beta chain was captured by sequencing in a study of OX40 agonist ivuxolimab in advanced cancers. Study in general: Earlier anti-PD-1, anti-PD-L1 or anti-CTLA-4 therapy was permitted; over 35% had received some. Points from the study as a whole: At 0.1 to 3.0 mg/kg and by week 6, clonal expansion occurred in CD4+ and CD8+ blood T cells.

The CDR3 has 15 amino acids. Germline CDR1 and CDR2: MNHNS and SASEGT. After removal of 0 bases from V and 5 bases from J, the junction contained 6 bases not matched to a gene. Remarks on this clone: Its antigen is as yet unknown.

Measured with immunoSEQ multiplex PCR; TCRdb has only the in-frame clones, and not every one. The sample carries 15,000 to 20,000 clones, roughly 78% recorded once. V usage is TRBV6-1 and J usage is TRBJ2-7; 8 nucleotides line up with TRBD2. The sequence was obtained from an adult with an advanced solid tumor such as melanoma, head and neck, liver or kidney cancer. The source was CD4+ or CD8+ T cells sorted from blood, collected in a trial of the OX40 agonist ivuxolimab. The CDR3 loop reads CASSEAGTGGDEQYF. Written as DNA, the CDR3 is TGTGCCAGCAGTGAAGCGGGGACGGGAGGGGACGAGCAGTACTTC.